Shown below are 21 T cell receptor beta chains from a single sample sequenced in a study of regulatory T cells in long-lasting Graves disease. Library construction for TCR beta used iRepertoire HTBI primers and Arm-PCR of CDR3 regions. Each CDR3 protein gets one entry after TCRdb re-called the multiplex PCR reads with MiXCR. Among about 460,000 distinct CDR3 sequences listed, 22% were seen once. Time point meaning: persistent/refractory GD, antithyroid drugs over 5 years with positive TRAb. PBMC-derived RNA was used for the TCR library. The sequenced sample was peripheral blood mononuclear cells (PBMCs), obtained when the disease was refractory, from a patient treated with antithyroid drugs. These receptors were obtained from a female donor with Graves disease.

This clonotype was picked up many times. V gene TRBV20-1 combines with J gene TRBJ1-4, with D perhaps TRBD1 (5 bases). This CDR3 comprises 12 residues. The V end lost 8 bases, the J end lost 8 bases, and 15 bases lay between the germline ends. CDR1 and CDR2 (germline): DFQATT, SNEGSKA (reference sequence). The CDR3 region is CSTSGGNEKLFF. The CDR3 nucleotides read TGCAGTACTTCCGGGGGGAACGAAAAACTGTTTTTT.

CDR3 sequence (DNA): TGTGCCAGCAGCGAAGGGGGCGCAAACTACAATGAGCAGTTCTTC. Translation gives CASSEGGANYNEQFF. V gene TRBV6-2 or TRBV6-3 combines with J gene TRBJ2-1; 7 nucleotides match TRBD1. J lost 3 bases, V lost 6 bases, and 8 bases had no gene match. Germline V gene lookup returns CDR1 MNHEY and CDR2 SVGEGT. This CDR3 is 15 amino acids long.

This clonotype has a count of ten or more. This chain joins TRBV28 and TRBJ2-7; D not resolved. The CDR3 covers 14 residues. Between the trimmed V and J ends, which lost 2 bases and 2 bases, there was a span of 10 bases. The germline V gene encodes CDR1 MDHEN and CDR2 SYDVKM. CDR3 in DNA: TGTGCCAGCAGTTTAGCTGAGTCGACCTACGAGCAGTACTTC. The encoded protein is CASSLAESTYEQYF.

The CDR3 spells CATAGGQFQPQHF. In nucleotides, the CDR3 is TGTGCCACTGCAGGGGGCCAGTTCCAGCCCCAGCATTTT. The chain uses TRBV19 and TRBJ1-5, with TRBD1 identical over 8 bases. V trimming: 10 bases; J trimming: 7 bases; junction bases outside the gene matches: 9. CDR3 length equals 13 residues. Germline CDR1 LNHDA, CDR2 SQIVND (reference sequence).

There are many counts of this clonotype. The chain combines TRBV2 with TRBJ2-2, with TRBD2 matching 7 bases. There are 16 residues in the CDR3. Germline V gives CDR1 SNHLY, CDR2 FYNNEI. With 3 bases clipped from V and 0 bases from J, the junction kept 4 bases outside the gene matches. CDR3 sequence: CASSEAGVPNTGELFF. The CDR3 DNA follows: TGTGCCAGCAGTGAGGCGGGGGTTCCGAACACCGGGGAGCTGTTTTTT.

The sample holds a few counts of this clonotype. This rearrangement joins TRBV29-1 to TRBJ2-7; 7 bases fit TRBD2. The J segment lost 5 bases and the V segment lost 7 bases, leaving 14 bases of the junction unmatched. The CDR3 totals 14 residues. CDR1 and CDR2 from the germline V gene are SQVTM and ANQGSEA. The CDR3 nucleotides are TGCAGCGCCGCCCTTTGGGGGGGGGGAAACGAGCAGTACTTC. It yields the protein CSAALWGGGNEQYF.

Note on this clonotype: Given a much more abundant clone one base away, this may be a read error. This rearrangement joins TRBV6-9 to TRBJ1-5; possible D gene TRBD1, 5 bases. This CDR3 has 13 residues. Between the trimmed V and J ends, which lost 4 bases and 12 bases, there was a span of 16 bases. CDR1 MNHGY and CDR2 SVAAGI come from the germline V gene. CDR3 DNA sequence: TGTGCCAGCAGTTGGGGTCTCTCCGGACACCAGCATTTT. As protein: CASSWGLSGHQHF.

The chain uses TRBV10-3 and TRBJ2-7; 9 positions match TRBD2. The junction had 12 bases not matched to a gene; V was cut back by 6 bases and J by 0 bases. The CDR3 runs to 17 residues. Germline V gene lookup returns CDR1 ENHRY and CDR2 SYGVKD. CDR3 protein: CAISDPPRTSDSYEQYF. CDR3 DNA sequence: TGTGCCATCAGCGATCCCCCCCGGACTAGCGACTCCTACGAGCAGTACTTC.

This clonotype was seen at least ten times. The genes are TRBV29-1 and TRBJ1-5; possible D gene TRBD1, 6 bases. This CDR3 comprises 14 residues. In germline, CDR1 is SQVTM, CDR2 ANQGSEA. V dropped 4 bases and J dropped 7 bases, with 17 bases sitting between them. The CDR3 reads CSVGSGDGGQPQHF. CDR3 DNA sequence: TGCAGCGTTGGGTCCGGGGATGGGGGCCAGCCCCAGCATTTT.

The gene calls are TRBV7-9 and TRBJ2-3; 8 nucleotides agree with TRBD2. The junction had 9 bases not matched to a gene; V was cut back by 5 bases and J by 2 bases. CDR3 length: 16 amino acids. Germline V gene data show CDR1 as SEHNR and CDR2 as FQNEAQ (reference sequence). CDR3 loop: CASSAMGLVDTDTQYF. The DNA of the CDR3 is TGTGCCAGCAGCGCTATGGGACTAGTGGACACAGATACGCAGTATTTT.

This clonotype was seen many times. This chain links TRBV9 with TRBJ2-1; D is uncertain. The V and J ends lost 0 bases and 2 bases respectively, with 9 bases between them. Germline V gene lookup returns CDR1 SGDLS and CDR2 YYNGEE. This CDR3 has 15 residues. Here the CDR3 reads CASSVGGGTYNEQFF. CDR3 coding DNA: TGTGCCAGCAGCGTAGGAGGCGGAACCTACAATGAGCAGTTCTTC.

The chain carries TRBV12-3 or TRBV12-4 and TRBJ2-2, with D uncertain. V was clipped by 8 bases and J by 4 bases, with 5 bases between them. The CDR3 loop spans 11 amino acids. The CDR3 region has the DNA TGTGCCAGCTGTATCACCGGGGAGCTGTTTTTT. It encodes CASCITGELFF.

A note on this clonotype: At one end the junction does not follow the germline gene, possibly because of a read error. This chain connects TRBV2 to TRBJ2-5; 8 positions agree with TRBD1. Per the germline V gene, CDR1 is SNHLY and CDR2 is FYNNEI. The CDR3 contains 12 residues. The CDR3, as DNA: TGTGCCAGCCTATACCCGGGACAGGAGGGTATCTTC. Its protein product is CASLYPGQEGIF.

This chain uses TRBV14 with TRBJ1-1; a possible D gene is TRBD1 (5 bases). V was trimmed by 4 bases and J by 0 bases, leaving 15 bases between them. The CDR3 is 16 amino acids. Per germline, CDR1 SGHDN and CDR2 FVKESK. The CDR3 loop reads CASSPKRWGLNTEAFF. CDR3 in DNA: TGTGCCAGCAGCCCCAAGAGGTGGGGGTTGAACACTGAAGCTTTCTTT.

CDR3 loop: CASSRTRGLTYEQYF. The DNA of the CDR3 is TGTGCCAGCAGCCGTACTAGGGGGCTTACCTACGAGCAGTACTTC. This chain joins TRBV7-2 and TRBJ2-7; TRBD1 agrees at 7 bases. With V trimmed by 5 bases and J by 2 bases, 9 bases remained unmatched. Germline loops: CDR1 SGHTA, CDR2 FQGNSA. The CDR3 contains 15 residues.

This chain links TRBV28 with TRBJ2-3; D uncertain. Germline V gives CDR1 MDHEN, CDR2 SYDVKM. The CDR3 is 14 amino acids. Trimming took 2 bases from V and 1 from J, leaving 7 bases between them. CDR3 residues: CASSLRGRTDTQYF. The CDR3 DNA reads as TGTGCCAGCAGTTTACGTGGGCGCACAGATACGCAGTATTTT.

The rearrangement joins TRBV9 to TRBJ2-2, with a tentative D call TRBD1 (6 bases). Trimming removed 2 bases at V and 2 bases at J, with 10 bases between. This CDR3 is 15 amino acids long. The germline gives CDR1 SGDLS, CDR2 YYNGEE. The CDR3 DNA follows: TGTGCCAGCAGCGTTGGGGGCATCAACACCGGGGAGCTGTTTTTT. Encoded protein: CASSVGGINTGELFF.

This clonotype was observed many times. This sequence joins TRBV7-2 and TRBJ1-2; no definite D call. Germline V gives CDR1 SGHTA, CDR2 FQGNSA. The CDR3 runs 13 residues. V lost 5 bases and J lost 4, with 11 bases in between. CDR3 loop: CASSPGRSYGYTF. In DNA form, the CDR3 reads TGTGCCAGCAGCCCCGGGAGATCCTATGGCTACACCTTC.

In its sample, this clonotype was seen a few times. The chain has TRBV28 and TRBJ1-5; D gene uncertain. The CDR3 contains 11 residues. The ends were cut back, 6 bases at V and 9 bases at J, with 9 bases in the middle. Germline assignment: CDR1 MDHEN and CDR2 SYDVKM. CDR3 protein: CASRSSGPQHF. In DNA, the CDR3 is TGTGCCAGCAGGTCCTCGGGGCCCCAGCATTTT.

This clonotype has just a few counts. V is TRBV7-2 and J is TRBJ1-1; D perhaps matches TRBD1 (5 bases). The CDR3 contains 14 residues. Between the trimmed V and J ends, which lost 1 base and 10 bases, there was a span of 16 bases. The germline V gene has CDR1 SGHTA and CDR2 FQGNSA. This CDR3 is CASSLVGAPRGAFF. The CDR3, as DNA: TGTGCCAGCAGCTTAGTAGGGGCCCCAAGGGGAGCTTTCTTT.

This clonotype was recorded many times. The chain recombines TRBV28 with TRBJ1-5; 7 bases fit TRBD1. This CDR3 has 17 residues. Germline CDR1 reads MDHEN; CDR2 reads SYDVKM. Unmatched junction bases numbered 10, after V lost 4 bases and J lost 1 base. CDR3 coding DNA: TGTGCCAGCAGTTCCACCCACAGGGGAAGGAGCAATCAGCCCCAGCATTTT. Protein sequence: CASSSTHRGRSNQPQHF.